Each of the 7 T cell receptor beta chains below was sequenced from the same sample in a study of blood T cell repertoires in COVID-19. Assay: immunoSEQ multiplex PCR; the TCRdb copy retains only in-frame clones and omits some. The sample carries more than 85,000 clones, roughly 89% recorded once. Sequenced material: peripheral blood. The origin of the receptors is a woman aged 45 to 65 with COVID-19, enrolled during active disease.

The chain recombines TRBV12-3 or TRBV12-4 with TRBJ2-5, with D possibly matching TRBD2 (6 bases). The V end was cut by 6 bases, the J end by 5 bases, with 13 bases between. The CDR3 totals 13 residues. The CDR3 DNA follows: TGTGCCAGCAGCGGTTCTAGCGCGGAGACCCAGTACTTC. Translation: CASSGSSAETQYF.

This clone came up once. The chain recombines TRBV24-1 with TRBJ1-4, with D possibly TRBD1 on 6 matching bases. V was shortened by 9 bases and J by 5 bases, with 21 bases between the two germline ends. The CDR3 sequence is 16 residues long. The germline V gene encodes CDR1 KGHDR and CDR2 SFDVKD. The CDR3 nucleotides read TGTGCCACCTACCGGAGACAGGACAACTGGAATGAAAAACTGTTTTTT. The encoded protein is CATYRRQDNWNEKLFF.

The V call is TRBV7-2, the J call TRBJ1-2, with 7 bases that match TRBD1. This CDR3 has 18 amino acids. Germline V CDR1 and CDR2: SGHTA, FQGNSA. After removal of 5 bases from V and 0 bases from J, the junction contained 15 bases not matched to a gene. This CDR3 is CASSTDRDASKPNYGYTF. CDR3 nucleotides: TGTGCCAGCAGCACCGACAGGGACGCGTCGAAACCTAACTATGGCTACACCTTC. Full variable domain (rest looked up from reference TRBV7-2 and TRBJ1-2): GAGVSQSPSNKVTEKGKDVELRCDPISGHTALYWYRQSLGQGLEFLIYFQGNSAPDKSGLPSDRFSAERTGGSVSTLTIQRTQQEDSAVYLCASSTDRDASKPNYGYTFGSGTRLTVV.

The V call is TRBV12-3 or TRBV12-4, the J call TRBJ1-1; weak D call: TRBD1 (6 bases). Trimming shortened V by 3 bases and J by 4 bases, and 9 bases separated the two germline ends. The CDR3 is 13 amino acids. The DNA of the CDR3 is TGTGCCAGCAGTTTCCTACAGGGCACTGAAGCTTTCTTT. Translated, it gives CASSFLQGTEAFF.

This clone was seen just once. The CDR3: CSVPVRGQGIKANEQFF. The CDR3 DNA follows: TGCAGCGTTCCTGTTAGGGGACAGGGTATTAAGGCCAATGAGCAGTTCTTC. The chain couples TRBV29-1 to TRBJ2-1; 9 nucleotides line up with TRBD1. Germline lookup yields CDR1 SQVTM and CDR2 ANQGSEA. V was pared by 5 bases and J by 6 bases, with 17 bases of the junction left unmatched. The CDR3 is made up of 17 amino acids.

The rearrangement uses TRBV5-1 and TRBJ1-2; 9 bases align to TRBD1. Germline trimming cut 4 bases from V and 4 bases from J; bases unmatched to any gene: 11. Germline V CDR1 and CDR2: SGHRS, YFSETQ. There are 16 residues in the CDR3. CDR3 loop: CASSAGTGLRGYGYTF. CDR3 DNA: TGCGCCAGCAGCGCTGGGACAGGGTTACGGGGCTATGGCTACACCTTC.

The genes are TRBV7-9 and TRBJ1-2; D is perhaps TRBD1 (5 bases). The V gene lost 1 base and the J gene lost 6 bases, with 15 bases spanning the gap. The germline CDR1 and CDR2 sequences are SEHNR and FQNEAQ (reference sequence). The CDR3 extends over 15 amino acids. DNA of the CDR3: TGTGCCAGCAGCTTAGAACATGGGGCATTTAATGGCTACACCTTC. Amino acids: CASSLEHGAFNGYTF.